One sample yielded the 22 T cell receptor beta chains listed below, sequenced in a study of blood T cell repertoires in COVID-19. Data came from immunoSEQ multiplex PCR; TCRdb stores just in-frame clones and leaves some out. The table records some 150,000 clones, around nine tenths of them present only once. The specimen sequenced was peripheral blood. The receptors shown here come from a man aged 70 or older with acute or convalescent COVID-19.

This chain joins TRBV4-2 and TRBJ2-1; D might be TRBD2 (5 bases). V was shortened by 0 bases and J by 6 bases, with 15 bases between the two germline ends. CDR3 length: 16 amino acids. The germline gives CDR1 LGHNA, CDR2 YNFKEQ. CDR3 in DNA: TGTGCCAGCAGCCAAGATTTAGTAGTGGCGGGCAATGAGCAGTTCTTC. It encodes CASSQDLVVAGNEQFF.

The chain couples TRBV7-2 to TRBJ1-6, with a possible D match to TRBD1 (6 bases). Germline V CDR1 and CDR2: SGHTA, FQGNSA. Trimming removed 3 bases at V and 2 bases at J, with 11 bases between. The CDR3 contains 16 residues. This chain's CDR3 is CASSFGGAAYNSPLHF. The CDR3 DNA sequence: TGTGCCAGCAGCTTTGGGGGGGCCGCCTATAATTCACCCCTCCACTTT.

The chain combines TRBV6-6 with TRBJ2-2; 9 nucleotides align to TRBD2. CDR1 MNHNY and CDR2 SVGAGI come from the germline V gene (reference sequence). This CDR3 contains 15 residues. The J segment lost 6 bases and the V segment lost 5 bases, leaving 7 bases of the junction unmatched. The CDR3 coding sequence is TGTGCCAGCAGTGACGTTAGCGGGGGTGCCGGGGAGCTGTTTTTT. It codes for CASSDVSGGAGELFF.

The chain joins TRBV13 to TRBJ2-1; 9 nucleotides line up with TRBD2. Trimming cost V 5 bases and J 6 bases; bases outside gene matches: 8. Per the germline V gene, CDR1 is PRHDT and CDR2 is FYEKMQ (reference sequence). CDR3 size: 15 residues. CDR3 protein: CASSPRVAGVNEQFF. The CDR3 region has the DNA TGTGCCAGCAGCCCCCGGGTAGCGGGAGTCAATGAGCAGTTCTTC.

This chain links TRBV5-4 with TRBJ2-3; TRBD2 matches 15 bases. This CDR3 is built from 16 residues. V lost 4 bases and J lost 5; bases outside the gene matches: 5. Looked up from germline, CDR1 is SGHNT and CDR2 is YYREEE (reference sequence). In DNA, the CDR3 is TGTGCCAGCAGCAATGGACTAGCGGGGGGGGAAGATACGCAGTATTTT. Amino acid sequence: CASSNGLAGGEDTQYF.

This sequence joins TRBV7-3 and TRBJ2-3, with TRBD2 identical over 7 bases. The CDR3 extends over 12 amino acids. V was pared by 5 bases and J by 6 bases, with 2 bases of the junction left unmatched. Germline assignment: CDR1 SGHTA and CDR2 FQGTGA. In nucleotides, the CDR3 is TGTGCCAGCAGCGCCGGGGGGGATACGCAGTATTTT. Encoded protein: CASSAGGDTQYF. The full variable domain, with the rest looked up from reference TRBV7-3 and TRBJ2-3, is GAGVSQTPSNKVTEKGKYVELRCDPISGHTALYWYRQSLGQGPEFLIYFQGTGAADDSGLPNDRFFAVRPEGSVSTLKIQRTERGDSAVYLCASSAGGDTQYFGPGTRLTVL.

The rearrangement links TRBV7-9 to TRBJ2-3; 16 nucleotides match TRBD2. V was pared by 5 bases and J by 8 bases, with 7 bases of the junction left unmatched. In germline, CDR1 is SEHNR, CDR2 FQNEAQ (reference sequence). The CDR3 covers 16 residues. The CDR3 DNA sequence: TGTGCCAGCAGCCCGGGGACTAGCGGGGGGGTGTTTACGCAGTATTTT. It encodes CASSPGTSGGVFTQYF.

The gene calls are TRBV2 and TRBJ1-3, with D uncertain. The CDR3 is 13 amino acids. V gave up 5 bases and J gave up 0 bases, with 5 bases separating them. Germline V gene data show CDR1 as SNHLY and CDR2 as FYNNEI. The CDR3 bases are TGTGCCAGCAGTCCGTTCTCTGGAAACACCATATATTTT. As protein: CASSPFSGNTIYF.

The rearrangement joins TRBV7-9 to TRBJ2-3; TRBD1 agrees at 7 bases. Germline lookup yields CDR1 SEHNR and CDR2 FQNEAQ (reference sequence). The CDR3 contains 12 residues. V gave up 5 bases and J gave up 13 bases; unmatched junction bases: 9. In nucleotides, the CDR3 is TGTGCCAGCAGCGCCTTTAGCACAGGGGAGTATTTT. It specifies CASSAFSTGEYF. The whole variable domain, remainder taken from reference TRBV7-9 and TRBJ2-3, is DTGVSQNPRHKITKRGQNVTFRCDPISEHNRLYWYRQTLGQGPEFLTYFQNEAQLEKSRLLSDRFSAERPKGSFSTLEIQRTEQGDSAMYLCASSAFSTGEYFGPGTRLTVL.

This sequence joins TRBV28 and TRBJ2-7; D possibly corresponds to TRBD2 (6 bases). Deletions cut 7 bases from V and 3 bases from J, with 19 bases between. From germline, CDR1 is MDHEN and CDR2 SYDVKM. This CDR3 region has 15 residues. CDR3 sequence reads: CASNGGGSGIYEQYF. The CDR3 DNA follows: TGTGCCAGCAACGGTGGGGGGAGTGGGATCTACGAGCAGTACTTC. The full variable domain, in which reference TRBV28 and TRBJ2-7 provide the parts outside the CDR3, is DVKVTQSSRYLVKRTGEKVFLECVQDMDHENMFWYRQDPGLGLRLIYFSYDVKMKEKGDIPEGYSVSREKKERFSLILESASTNQTSMYLCASNGGGSGIYEQYFGPGTRLTVT.

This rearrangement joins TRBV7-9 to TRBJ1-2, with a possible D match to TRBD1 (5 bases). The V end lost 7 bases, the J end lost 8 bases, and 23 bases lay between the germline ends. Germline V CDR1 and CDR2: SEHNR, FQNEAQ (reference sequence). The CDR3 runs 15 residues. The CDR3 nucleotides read TGTGCCAGCATCCCCTGGGACTTCCCGGAACAGGGCTACACCTTC. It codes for CASIPWDFPEQGYTF.

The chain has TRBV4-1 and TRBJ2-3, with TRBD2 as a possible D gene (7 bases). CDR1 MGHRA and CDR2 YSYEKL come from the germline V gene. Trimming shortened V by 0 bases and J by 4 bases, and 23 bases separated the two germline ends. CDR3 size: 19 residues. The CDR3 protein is CASSQERRGRADVADTQYF. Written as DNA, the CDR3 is TGCGCCAGCAGCCAAGAGAGGAGGGGGAGGGCCGATGTAGCAGATACGCAGTATTTT.

The CDR3 reads CASSGEAETQYF. CDR3 DNA: TGTGCCAGCTCCGGGGAGGCAGAGACCCAGTACTTC. V usage is TRBV6-5 and J usage is TRBJ2-5; possibly TRBD2 for D (6 bases). Germline values: CDR1 MNHEY, CDR2 SVGAGI. The CDR3 contains 12 residues. The V gene lost 8 bases and the J gene lost 4 bases, with 11 bases spanning the gap.

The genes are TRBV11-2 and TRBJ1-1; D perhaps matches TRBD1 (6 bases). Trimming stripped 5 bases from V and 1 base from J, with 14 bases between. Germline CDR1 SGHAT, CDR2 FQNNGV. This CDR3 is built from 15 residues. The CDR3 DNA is TGTGCCAGCAGCCCTACAGGGTATGGGAACACTGAAGCTTTCTTT. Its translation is CASSPTGYGNTEAFF.

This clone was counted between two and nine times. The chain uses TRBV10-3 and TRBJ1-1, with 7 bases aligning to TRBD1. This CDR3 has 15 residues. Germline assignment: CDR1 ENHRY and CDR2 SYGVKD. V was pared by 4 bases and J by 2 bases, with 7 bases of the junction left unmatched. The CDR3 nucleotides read TGTGCCATCAGTGCAACGACAGGGATTAACACTGAAGCTTTCTTT. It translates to CAISATTGINTEAFF.

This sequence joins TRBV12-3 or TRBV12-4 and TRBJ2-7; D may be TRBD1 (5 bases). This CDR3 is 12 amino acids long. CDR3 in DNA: TGTGCAACGCGTGGGGCTTCAGTCGAGCAGTACTTC. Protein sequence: CATRGASVEQYF.

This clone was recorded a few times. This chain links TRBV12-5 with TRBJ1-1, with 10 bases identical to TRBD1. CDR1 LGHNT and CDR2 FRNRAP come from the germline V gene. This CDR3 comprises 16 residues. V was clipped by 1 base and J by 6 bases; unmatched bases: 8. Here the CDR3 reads CASGLGPGQGFPEAFF. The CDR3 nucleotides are TGTGCTAGTGGTTTGGGACCGGGACAGGGGTTCCCTGAAGCTTTCTTT.

The CDR3 spells CASSPWDRGRTEAFF. The CDR3, as DNA: TGTGCCAGCAGCCCCTGGGACAGGGGGAGGACTGAAGCTTTCTTT. The J gene is TRBJ1-1, the V gene TRBV9, with 11 bases identical to TRBD1. The V and J ends lost 4 bases and 5 bases, in that order; junction bases with no gene match: 7. CDR1 and CDR2 (germline): SGDLS, YYNGEE. This CDR3 has 15 residues.

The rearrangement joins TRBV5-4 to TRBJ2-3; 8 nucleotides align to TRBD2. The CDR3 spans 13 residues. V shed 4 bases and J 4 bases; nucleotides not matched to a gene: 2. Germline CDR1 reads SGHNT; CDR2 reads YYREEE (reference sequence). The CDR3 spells CASSVSGADTQYF. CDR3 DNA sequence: TGTGCCAGCAGCGTTAGCGGGGCAGATACGCAGTATTTT.

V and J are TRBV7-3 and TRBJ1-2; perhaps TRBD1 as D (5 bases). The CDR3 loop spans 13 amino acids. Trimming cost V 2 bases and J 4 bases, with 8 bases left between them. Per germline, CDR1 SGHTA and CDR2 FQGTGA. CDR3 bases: TGTGCCAGCAGCTTACGCGGGGGCTATGGCTACACCTTC. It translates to CASSLRGGYGYTF.

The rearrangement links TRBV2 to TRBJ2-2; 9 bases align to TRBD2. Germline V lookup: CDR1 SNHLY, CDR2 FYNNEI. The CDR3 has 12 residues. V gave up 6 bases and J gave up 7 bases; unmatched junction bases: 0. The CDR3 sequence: CASRTSGGELFF. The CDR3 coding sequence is TGTGCCAGCAGGACTAGCGGCGGGGAGCTGTTTTTT.

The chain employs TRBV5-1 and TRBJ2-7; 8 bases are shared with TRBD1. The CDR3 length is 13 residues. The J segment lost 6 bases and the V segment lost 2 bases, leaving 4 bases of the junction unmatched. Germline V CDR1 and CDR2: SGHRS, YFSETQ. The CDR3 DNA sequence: TGCGCCAGCAGCTTCGGACAGGGACGCGAGCAGTACTTC. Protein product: CASSFGQGREQYF.